Shown below are 20 T cell receptor beta chains from a single sample sequenced in a study of OX40 agonist ivuxolimab in advanced cancers. Here immunoSEQ multiplex PCR was the method, and the copy in TCRdb shows in-frame clones only, minus some. The profile shows 71,000 or so clones, around 80% of them singletons. The source was CD4+ or CD8+ T cells sorted from blood, collected in a trial of the OX40 agonist ivuxolimab. The receptors stem from an adult with an advanced solid tumor such as melanoma, head and neck, liver or kidney cancer.

The chain recombines TRBV4-1 with TRBJ1-2; the D is unclear. Trimming cost V 0 bases and J 8 bases, with 19 bases left between them. Looked up from germline, CDR1 is MGHRA and CDR2 is YSYEKL. The CDR3 spans 16 residues. CDR3 region: CASSQDLIGDGKGYTF. CDR3 nucleotides: TGCGCCAGCAGCCAAGATCTCATTGGGGATGGTAAGGGCTACACCTTC.

The V and J genes are TRBV5-6 and TRBJ1-5; TRBD1 matches 7 bases. The trim removed 1 base at V and 7 bases at J, leaving 8 bases unmatched. The CDR3 extends over 15 amino acids. Germline CDR1 SGHDT, CDR2 YYEEEE. CDR3 residues: CASSLRGQEGQPQHF. The CDR3 DNA sequence: TGTGCCAGCAGCTTGAGAGGACAGGAGGGCCAGCCCCAGCATTTT. The variable domain in full, with the rest retrieved from reference TRBV5-6 and TRBJ1-5, is DAGVTQSPTHLIKTRGQQVTLRCSPKSGHDTVSWYQQALGQGPQFIFQYYEEEERQRGNFPDRFSGHQFPNYSSELNVNALLLGDSALYLCASSLRGQEGQPQHFGDGTRLSIL.

The rearrangement links TRBV4-1 to TRBJ1-1, with D unresolved. This CDR3 has 15 amino acids. V was trimmed by 4 bases and J by 0 bases, leaving 12 bases between them. CDR1 is MGHRA, CDR2 YSYEKL, per germline. The CDR3 DNA follows: TGCGCCAGCAGCCGGATAGCCGATATGAACACTGAAGCTTTCTTT. This codes for CASSRIADMNTEAFF.

The CDR3, as DNA: TGTGCCAGTAGTCACAGGGTGTCGGGCCTAGCCTACGAGCAGTACTTC. Residues: CASSHRVSGLAYEQYF. The chain uses TRBV19 and TRBJ2-7, with D perhaps TRBD1 (6 bases). Germline V CDR1 and CDR2: LNHDA, SQIVND (reference sequence). Trimming shortened V by 5 bases and J by 2 bases, and 19 bases separated the two germline ends. This CDR3 is built from 16 residues.

The chain is built from TRBV5-1 and TRBJ1-4; TRBD1 aligns across 10 bases. V trimming: 2 bases; J trimming: 5 bases; junction bases outside the gene matches: 6. Germline assignment: CDR1 SGHRS and CDR2 YFSETQ. This CDR3 is 16 amino acids long. For the CDR3, the DNA is TGCGCCAGCAGCTTTCTTGCGGGACAGGGGAATGAAAAACTGTTTTTT. Translation: CASSFLAGQGNEKLFF.

This chain links TRBV5-1 with TRBJ2-3; 7 positions agree with TRBD2. The CDR3 extends over 15 amino acids. The V and J ends lost 4 bases and 5 bases, in that order; junction bases with no gene match: 10. Germline V gene lookup returns CDR1 SGHRS and CDR2 YFSETQ. CDR3 coding DNA: TGCGCCAGCAGCCTAGGACGGGGGGTCGGAGATACGCAGTATTTT. As protein: CASSLGRGVGDTQYF. Full variable domain (outside the CDR3, taken from reference TRBV5-1 and TRBJ2-3): KAGVTQTPRYLIKTRGQQVTLSCSPISGHRSVSWYQQTPGQGLQFLFEYFSETQRNKGNFPGRFSGRQFSNSRSEMNVSTLELGDSALYLCASSLGRGVGDTQYFGPGTRLTVL.

The V call is TRBV14, the J call TRBJ2-7; D is possibly TRBD1 or TRBD2 (5 bases each). Between the trimmed V and J ends, which lost 3 bases and 2 bases, there was a span of 5 bases. Germline assignment: CDR1 SGHDN and CDR2 FVKESK. The CDR3 runs to 12 residues. CDR3 loop: CASSQGAYEQYF. CDR3 DNA sequence: TGTGCCAGCAGCCAGGGGGCCTACGAGCAGTACTTC.

The chain carries TRBV6-6 and TRBJ2-7; TRBD1 or TRBD2 may be the D gene (5 bases each). V was trimmed by 6 bases and J by 3 bases, leaving 12 bases between them. The CDR3 contains 13 residues. CDR1 and CDR2 (germline): MNHNY, SVGAGI (reference sequence). The CDR3, as DNA: TGTGCCAGCAGCCCATGGGGGAACTACGAGCAGTACTTC. Its protein is CASSPWGNYEQYF.

This clone has just a few counts. The gene calls are TRBV19 and TRBJ1-2; the match to TRBD1 covers 8 bases. Losses at the gene ends were 5 bases for V and 7 bases for J; bases not matched to a gene: 6. The germline gives CDR1 LNHDA, CDR2 SQIVND (reference sequence). This CDR3 comprises 13 residues. Here the CDR3 DNA reads TGTGCCAGTAGTCCGGACAGGGCGAGTGGCTACACCTTC. This gives the protein CASSPDRASGYTF.

The J gene is TRBJ1-6, the V gene TRBV9; possible D gene TRBD1, 6 bases. The CDR3 extends over 17 amino acids. CDR1 is SGDLS and CDR2 is YYNGEE in the germline V gene. The germline V and J ends were trimmed by 4 bases and 4 bases, with 18 bases remaining between them. DNA for the CDR3: TGTGCCAGCAGCCCATACAGGGAGTCCTCTTATAATTCACCCCTCCACTTT. It translates to CASSPYRESSYNSPLHF.

V gene TRBV30 combines with J gene TRBJ2-7, with 9 bases matching TRBD1. V lost 2 bases, J lost 5 bases, and 7 bases stayed unmatched. Per germline, CDR1 GTSNPN and CDR2 SVGIG (reference sequence). This CDR3 has 14 amino acids. The CDR3 sequence is CAWSPQGAVNEQYF. Written as DNA, the CDR3 is TGTGCCTGGAGTCCACAGGGGGCGGTCAACGAGCAGTACTTC.

The gene calls are TRBV6-1 and TRBJ1-4, with no clear D. This CDR3 spans 15 amino acids. Trimming took off 2 bases at V and 0 bases at J, with 7 bases between the two ends. Per the germline V gene, CDR1 is MNHNS and CDR2 is SASEGT. CDR3 nucleotide sequence: TGTGCCAGCAGTGAAACGCGAACAACTAATGAAAAACTGTTTTTT. As protein: CASSETRTTNEKLFF.

The chain uses TRBV19 and TRBJ1-1; no clear D gene. V was pared by 6 bases and J by 2 bases, with 10 bases between. Per the germline V gene, CDR1 is LNHDA and CDR2 is SQIVND (reference sequence). The CDR3 covers 13 residues. For the CDR3, the DNA is TGTGCCAGTAGCACTGTAGGCAACACTGAAGCTTTCTTT. Translating gives CASSTVGNTEAFF.

The V call is TRBV5-4, the J call TRBJ1-1; TRBD1 is a possible D gene (6 bases). This CDR3 is 13 amino acids long. Trimming shortened V by 4 bases and J by 3 bases, and 10 bases separated the two germline ends. Germline V CDR1 and CDR2: SGHNT, YYREEE (reference sequence). The CDR3 DNA reads as TGTGCCAGCAGCGGGACATCGGACACTGAAGCTTTCTTT. Translated: CASSGTSDTEAFF.

The rearrangement uses TRBV9 and TRBJ1-1; D is perhaps TRBD1 (5 bases). The CDR3 loop spans 16 amino acids. V was shortened by 6 bases and J by 3 bases, with 21 bases between the two germline ends. The germline V gene has CDR1 SGDLS and CDR2 YYNGEE. CDR3 nucleotide sequence: TGTGCCAGCACCCCAGGGAGGGCAGGGCGGTACACTGAAGCTTTCTTT. It is translated as CASTPGRAGRYTEAFF.

This chain uses TRBV5-1 with TRBJ1-2; D call uncertain. The CDR3 runs 15 residues. The germline V gene has CDR1 SGHRS and CDR2 YFSETQ. V lost 3 bases, J lost 4 bases, and 16 bases lay in between. The CDR3 spells CASSYRENRSYGYTF. CDR3 nucleotides: TGCGCCAGCAGCTATCGAGAGAACCGATCCTATGGCTACACCTTC.

This chain uses TRBV2 with TRBJ2-7; 8 bases agree with TRBD1. Per the germline V gene, CDR1 is SNHLY and CDR2 is FYNNEI. Trimming removed 4 bases from V and 6 bases from J; junction bases left unmatched: 8. The CDR3 has 14 residues. As DNA, the CDR3 is TGTGCCAGCAGTGCCGGACAGGGAGAGGGCGAGCAGTACTTC. It translates to CASSAGQGEGEQYF. Full variable domain (rest looked up from reference TRBV2 and TRBJ2-7): EPEVTQTPSHQVTQMGQEVILRCVPISNHLYFYWYRQILGQKVEFLVSFYNNEISEKSEIFDDQFSVERPDGSNFTLKIRSTKLEDSAMYFCASSAGQGEGEQYFGPGTRLTVT.

This sequence joins TRBV29-1 and TRBJ1-1; D might be TRBD1 (5 bases). The CDR3 contains 15 residues. The V and J ends lost 6 bases and 0 bases respectively, with 17 bases between them. CDR1 is SQVTM, CDR2 ANQGSEA, per germline. The CDR3 region has the DNA TGCAGCGTGGGATCAGGGTGGGCAATGAACACTGAAGCTTTCTTT. Translating it yields CSVGSGWAMNTEAFF.

This chain links TRBV6-5 with TRBJ1-1; 7 positions agree with TRBD1. This CDR3 spans 12 amino acids. CDR1 and CDR2 from the germline V gene are MNHEY and SVGAGI. Trimming took 5 bases from V and 8 from J; bases not matched to a gene: 5. The CDR3 is CASSEDRDEAFF. The CDR3 region has the DNA TGTGCCAGCAGTGAAGACAGGGACGAAGCTTTCTTT.

The V gene is TRBV6-5, the J gene TRBJ2-3, with D possibly being TRBD1 or TRBD2 (5 bases each). Germline V CDR1 and CDR2: MNHEY, SVGAGI. V lost 10 bases and J lost 3, with 17 bases in between. The CDR3 totals 14 residues. The CDR3 reads CATRTGRGTDTQYF. For the CDR3, the DNA is TGTGCCACCCGAACAGGTCGCGGGACAGATACGCAGTATTTT.